This TCR beta chain comes out of a study of blood T cell repertoires in COVID-19. Study summary: Specimens from acute and convalescent COVID-19 originated in the United States, Italy and Spain. T cells, B-cell-depleted T cells, or PBMCs supplied cDNA or gDNA.

There are 11 residues in the CDR3. CDR1 is MNHNY, CDR2 SVGAGI, per germline (reference sequence). In regard to this clone: At one end, the junction sequence differs from germline, possibly due to a read error.

Under the authors' procedure: Estimation of nucleated cell counts relied on the amplification of reference gene primers. Assay used: immunoSEQ multiplex PCR; TCRdb lists only in-frame clones, some missing. V and J calls and clone size are as listed in that table; D and trimming were resolved from the DNA. Found here are some 79,000 clones, approximately 90% of them singletons; the top ten hold approximately 15%. V and J are TRBV6-6 and TRBJ1-5, with TRBD1 identical over 7 bases. This sequence was found in a man between 65 and 85 years old with active or convalescent COVID-19. The sequenced sample was peripheral blood. The CDR3 region is CASSYGDRFGF. CDR3 DNA: TGTGCCAGCAGTTACGGGGACAGATTCGGGTTT.